What follows describes a single TCR beta chain. Its specificity is unknown. CDR1 and CDR2 from the germline V gene are SGHRS and YFSETQ. The CDR3 runs 14 residues. V shed 0 bases, J shed 5 bases, and the junction held 4 bases outside the gene matches. This record belongs to a study of cytomegalovirus exposure and HLA in healthy donors. Study conclusions and caveats: Roughly uniform sequencing depth across donors was assumed, possibly incorrectly. In vitro testing confirmed three CMV-associated chains as specific for CMV antigens.

The PCR ran on 60 Vbeta and 13 Jbeta primers. The repertoire was sequenced with immunoSEQ multiplex PCR; TCRdb's copy has only in-frame clones and lacks some. The sample records more than 65,000 clones, 60% to 75% being singletons. The TCR comes from a woman in her sixties or seventies in good health and CMV-seropositive. The genes are TRBV5-1 and TRBJ2-5, with TRBD2 identical over 7 bases. The sequencing input was PBMCs. The CDR3 is CASSLDLAAETQYF. CDR3 bases: TGCGCCAGCAGCTTGGATCTAGCGGCGGAGACCCAGTACTTC.